The source of this T cell receptor (beta chain) is a study of blood T cell repertoires in COVID-19. Germline CDR1 MNHEY, CDR2 SVGAGI. The CDR3 has 15 residues. Trimming cost V 7 bases and J 5 bases, with 20 bases left between them. Authors' methods: Reference gene primer amplification in the assay estimated nucleated cell counts. Profiling relied on immunoSEQ multiplex PCR, and the TCRdb table lists in-frame clones only, not all of them. V and J calls and clone size are those listed in that table; D and trimming were worked out from the DNA. The repertoire holds approximately 210,000 clones, approximately 84% seen once, with around 7.3% in the top ten.

The TCR sequence derives from a woman aged 45-60 years with active or convalescent COVID-19. The gene calls are TRBV6-5 and TRBJ1-1; possibly TRBD1 for D (5 bases). Material: peripheral blood. CDR3 DNA: TGTGCCAGCACGGGGGTAAGGGGAGCGGGAACTGAAGCTTTCTTT. Translated, it gives CASTGVRGAGTEAFF.